The entry below describes one T cell receptor (beta chain). This clone was counted ten times or more. There is no known antigen for this receptor. Qualities for individual bases were not recorded, and no much larger clone is one base off. This specimen belongs to a study of metastatic and nonmetastatic thyroid tumors (dated by TCRdb to about 2020). Describing the broader study: Repertoires from peripheral blood and from tumor or nodule tissue samples of malignant and benign thyroid patients were compared.

Libraries were made using PCR. Sequencing relied on an Illumina HiSeq 4000. High-throughput sequencing was used to profile the TCR beta-chain CDR3 region of every patient. As for the original processing: CDR3 differences across clinicopathological groups were used to build a classifier for discriminating distant-metastatic papillary thyroid cancer patients. The Shannon index was used to assess repertoire diversity, and the Morisita-Horn index was used to assess tumor-blood repertoire similarity. The public reads were reprocessed in TCRdb via fastp at Q25 and MiXCR, keeping in-frame beta chains. TCRdb's processing, not the authors' own work, is the source of the V and J calls. Present in this sample are approximately 20,000 clones, less than 15% of which were seen just once. The biggest ten clones account for roughly 6.2% of the sample. General conclusions and limits of the study: TCR beta diversity was reported as significantly higher in malignant tumors than in benign nodules, in both blood and tumor samples.

The CDR3 runs 13 residues from the cysteine to the phenylalanine. The DNA shown is the 39-base CDR3, in frame from base 1. Sequences SGHVS (CDR1) and FNYEAQ (CDR2) are obtained from the germline V gene. Relative to germline, V is 1 base shorter and J is 6 bases shorter, with 10 bases between their ends. No patient had received any treatment before thyroid surgery. Patient clinical samples collected from the early 2010s to the late 2010s were retrospectively analysed using T-cell receptor beta sequencing. The material sequenced was blood. The receptor was isolated from a male donor with papillary thyroid cancer or a benign thyroid nodule (not recorded which). Some clones in this sample may be carry-over from other donors' samples. The chain is assembled from TRBV7-6 and TRBJ2-7, with no confident D gene call. The DNA sequence is TGTGCCAGCAGCTTAGTGGAAAGCCGCGAGCAGTACTTC. Its protein is CASSLVESREQYF.